The T cell receptor beta chain described here comes from a study of T cell responses to AZD1222 COVID-19 vaccine. Overall study: Researchers grouped second doses given at about 4 or about 12 weeks into one pool.

Clones were read by immunoSEQ multiplex PCR, and TCRdb kept only the in-frame ones, dropping some. The table has fewer than 120,000 clones, 87% seen once. Notes on the study in general: Baseline serostatus was positive in only a handful of AZD1222 recipients. Spike-specific TCR breadth and depth both grew after two AZD1222 doses.

CDR1 and CDR2 (germline): KGHSH, LQKENI. This CDR3 comprises 16 residues. The ends were cut back, 3 bases at V and 4 bases at J, with 19 bases in the middle. To note about this clone: Its matching antigen is unknown.

This receptor was identified in an adult in good health. The sample here was peripheral blood, taken on day 0 of AZD1222 vaccination. This rearrangement joins TRBV18 to TRBJ2-7, with D perhaps TRBD2 (6 bases). The CDR3 sequence: CASSPQRLEGNYEQYF. The DNA for the CDR3 is TGTGCCAGCTCACCTCAACGACTGGAGGGAAATTACGAGCAGTACTTC.